This T cell receptor beta chain emerged from a study of read filtering for tumor transcriptome and immune sequencing. Whole-study context: Transcriptome libraries were built from DNase-treated RNA.

The CDR3 extends over 12 amino acids. Trimming left V 6 bases short and J 12 bases short, with 15 bases between. This library used roughly 400 ng RNA and molecular barcoded adaptors spanning alpha/delta and beta/gamma chains. In TCRdb, the reads were re-called with MiXCR into one record per CDR3 protein. The table includes 20,000 to 25,000 distinct CDR3 sequences, about 13% detected once. The chain has TRBV23-1 and TRBJ2-1; no reliable D call. TRBV23-1 is sorted into the ORF group, with uncertain function. This receptor was obtained from a donor aged 40 or over with multiple myeloma. The material sequenced was a population of CD138-negative cells sorted from bone marrow. In nucleotides, the CDR3 is TGCGCCAGCAGCTCTCAGGCTTCGGGGCAGTTCTTC. It is translated as CASSSQASGQFF.